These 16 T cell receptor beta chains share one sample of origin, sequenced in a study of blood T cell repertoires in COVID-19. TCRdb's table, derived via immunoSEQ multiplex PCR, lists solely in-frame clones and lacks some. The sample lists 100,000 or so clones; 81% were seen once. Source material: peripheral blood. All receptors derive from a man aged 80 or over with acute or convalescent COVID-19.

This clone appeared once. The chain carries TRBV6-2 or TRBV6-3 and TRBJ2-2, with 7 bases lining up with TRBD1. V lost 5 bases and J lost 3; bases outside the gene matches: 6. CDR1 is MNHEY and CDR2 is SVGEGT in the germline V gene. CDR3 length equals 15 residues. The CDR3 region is CASSATGVDTGELFF. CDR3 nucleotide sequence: TGTGCCAGCAGTGCTACAGGGGTGGACACCGGGGAGCTGTTTTTT.

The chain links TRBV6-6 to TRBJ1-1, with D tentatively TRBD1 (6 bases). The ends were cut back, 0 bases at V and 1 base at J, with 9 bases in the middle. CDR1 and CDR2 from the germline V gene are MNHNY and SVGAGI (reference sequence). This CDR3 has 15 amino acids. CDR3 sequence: CASSYSIQGNTEAFF. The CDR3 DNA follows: TGTGCCAGCAGTTACTCGATACAGGGGAACACTGAAGCTTTCTTT.

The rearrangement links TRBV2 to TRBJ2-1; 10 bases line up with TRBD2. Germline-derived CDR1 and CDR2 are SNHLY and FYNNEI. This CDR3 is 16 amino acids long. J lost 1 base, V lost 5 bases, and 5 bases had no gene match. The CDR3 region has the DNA TGTGCCAGCAGTTGGATACTAGCGGGATCCTACAATGAGCAGTTCTTC. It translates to CASSWILAGSYNEQFF.

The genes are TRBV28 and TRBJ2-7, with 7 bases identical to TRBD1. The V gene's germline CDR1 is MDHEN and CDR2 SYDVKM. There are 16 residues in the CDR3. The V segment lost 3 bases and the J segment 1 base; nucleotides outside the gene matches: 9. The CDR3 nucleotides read TGTGCCAGCAGTTTCTCCTTACAGGGGCTATCCTACGAGCAGTACTTC. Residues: CASSFSLQGLSYEQYF.

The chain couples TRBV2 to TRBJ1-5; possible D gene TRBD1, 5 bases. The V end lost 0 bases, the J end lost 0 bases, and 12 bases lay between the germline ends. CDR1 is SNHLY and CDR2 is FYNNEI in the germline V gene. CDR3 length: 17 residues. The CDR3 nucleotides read TGTGCCAGCAGTGAAGCGCTCCCAACAGGTAGCAATCAGCCCCAGCATTTT. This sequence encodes CASSEALPTGSNQPQHF. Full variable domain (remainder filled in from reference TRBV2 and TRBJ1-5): EPEVTQTPSHQVTQMGQEVILRCVPISNHLYFYWYRQILGQKVEFLVSFYNNEISEKSEIFDDQFSVERPDGSNFTLKIRSTKLEDSAMYFCASSEALPTGSNQPQHFGDGTRLSIL.

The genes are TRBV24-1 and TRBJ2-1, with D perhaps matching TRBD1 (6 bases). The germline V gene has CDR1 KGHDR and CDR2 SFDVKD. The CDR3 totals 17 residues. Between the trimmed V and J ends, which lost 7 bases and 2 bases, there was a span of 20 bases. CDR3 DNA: TGTGCCACCAGCGGCAGGGGCGACCCTATACCCTACAATGAGCAGTTCTTC. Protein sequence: CATSGRGDPIPYNEQFF.

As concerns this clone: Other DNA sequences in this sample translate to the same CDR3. The DNA for the CDR3 is TGTGCCAGCTCACCCGCGGGAGAGACCCAGTACTTC. Encoded protein: CASSPAGETQYF. The chain recombines TRBV18 with TRBJ2-5; perhaps TRBD2 as D (5 bases). V was clipped by 3 bases and J by 4 bases, with 6 bases between them. Germline V gene data show CDR1 as KGHSH and CDR2 as LQKENI. The CDR3 loop spans 12 amino acids. The full variable domain, with the rest looked up from reference TRBV18 and TRBJ2-5, is NAGVMQNPRHLVRRRGQEARLRCSPMKGHSHVYWYRQLPEEGLKFMVYLQKENIIDESGMPKERFSAEFPKEGPSILRIQQVVRGDSAAYFCASSPAGETQYFGPGTRLLVL.

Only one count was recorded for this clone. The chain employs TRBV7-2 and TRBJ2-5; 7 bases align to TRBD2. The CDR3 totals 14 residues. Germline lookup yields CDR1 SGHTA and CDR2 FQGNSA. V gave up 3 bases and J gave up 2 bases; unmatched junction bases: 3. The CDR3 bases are TGTGCCAGCAGCTTCCAGCGGGGTCAAGAGACCCAGTACTTC. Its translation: CASSFQRGQETQYF.

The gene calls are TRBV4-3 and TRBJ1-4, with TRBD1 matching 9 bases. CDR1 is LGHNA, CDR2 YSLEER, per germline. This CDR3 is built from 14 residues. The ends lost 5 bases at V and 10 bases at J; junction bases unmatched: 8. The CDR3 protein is CASSMGQGFGKLFF. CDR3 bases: TGCGCCAGCAGCATGGGACAGGGCTTCGGAAAACTGTTTTTT.

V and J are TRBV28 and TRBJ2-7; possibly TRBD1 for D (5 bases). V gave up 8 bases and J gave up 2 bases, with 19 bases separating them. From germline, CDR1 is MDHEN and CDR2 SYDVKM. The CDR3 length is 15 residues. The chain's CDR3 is CASSSLGNRPYEQYF. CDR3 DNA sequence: TGTGCCAGCTCTTCCCTTGGGAACAGGCCCTACGAGCAGTACTTC.

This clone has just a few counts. The CDR3 nucleotides read TGTGCCTGGAGTGTGTCGGGCAGGGGTCACCAAGAGACCCAGTACTTC. This sequence encodes CAWSVSGRGHQETQYF. This chain uses TRBV30 with TRBJ2-5; possible D gene TRBD1, 6 bases. V lost 0 bases and J lost 0, with 14 bases in between. The CDR3 runs 16 residues. CDR1 is GTSNPN and CDR2 is SVGIG in the germline V gene (reference sequence).

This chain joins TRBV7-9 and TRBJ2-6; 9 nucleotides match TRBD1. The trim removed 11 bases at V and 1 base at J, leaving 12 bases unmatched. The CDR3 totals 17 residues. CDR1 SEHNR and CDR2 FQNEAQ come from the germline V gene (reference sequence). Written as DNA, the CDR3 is TGTGCCGCCGGGACAGGGATAGTAGTGTCTGGGGCCAACGTCCTGACTTTC. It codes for CAAGTGIVVSGANVLTF.

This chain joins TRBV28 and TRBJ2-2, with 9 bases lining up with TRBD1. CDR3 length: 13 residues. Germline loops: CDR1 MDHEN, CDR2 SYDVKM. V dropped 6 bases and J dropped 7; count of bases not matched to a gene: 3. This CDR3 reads CASRRTGVGELFF. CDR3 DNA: TGTGCCAGCAGGAGGACAGGGGTCGGGGAGCTGTTTTTT.

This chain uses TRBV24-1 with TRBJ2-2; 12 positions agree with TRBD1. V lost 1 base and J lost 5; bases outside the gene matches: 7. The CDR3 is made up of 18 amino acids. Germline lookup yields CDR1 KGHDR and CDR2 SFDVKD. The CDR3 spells CATSDFLPGQGATGELFF. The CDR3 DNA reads TGTGCCACCAGTGATTTCCTACCGGGACAGGGGGCGACCGGGGAGCTGTTTTTT.

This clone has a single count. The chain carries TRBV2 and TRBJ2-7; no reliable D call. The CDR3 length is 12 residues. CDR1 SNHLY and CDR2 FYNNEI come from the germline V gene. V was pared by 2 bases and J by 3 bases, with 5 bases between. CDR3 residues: CASSEQDYEQYF. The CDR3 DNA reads TGTGCCAGCAGTGAACAGGACTACGAGCAGTACTTC.

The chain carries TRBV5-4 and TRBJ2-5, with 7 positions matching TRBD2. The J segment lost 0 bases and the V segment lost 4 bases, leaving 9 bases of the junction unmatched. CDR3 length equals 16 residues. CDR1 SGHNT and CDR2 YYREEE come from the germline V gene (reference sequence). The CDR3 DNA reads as TGTGCCAGCAGCGTCCCAAGCGGGGACTACCAAGAGACCCAGTACTTC. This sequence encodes CASSVPSGDYQETQYF.